Below are 20 T cell receptor beta chains sequenced from a single sample in a study of cytotoxic CD8 clonotypes in ibrutinib-treated CLL. Data came from immunoSEQ multiplex PCR; TCRdb stores just in-frame clones and leaves some out. The data contain about 140,000 clones, about 91% of them seen just once; the ten biggest clones take up about 10%. The specimen was PBMCs, collected after 12 months of ibrutinib treatment. The receptors here all came from a human donor with chronic lymphocytic leukemia.

With respect to this clone: The same CDR3 can be traced to other DNA sequences in this sample. This chain connects TRBV20-1 to TRBJ2-5; D not resolved. Trimming removed 6 bases at V and 1 base at J, with 3 bases between. CDR1 and CDR2 (germline): DFQATT, SNEGSKA (reference sequence). There are 10 residues in the CDR3. The CDR3 spells CSASQETQYF. CDR3 sequence (DNA): TGCAGTGCCTCCCAAGAGACCCAGTACTTC.

To note about this clone: Germline and junction disagree at one end, which may indicate a read error. The CDR3 is CASSRRDF. CDR3 DNA: TGCGCCAGCAGCCGACGGGACTTC. The chain carries TRBV4-3 and TRBJ2-4; D is uncertain. The germline V gene encodes CDR1 LGHNA and CDR2 YSLEER. The CDR3 has 8 residues.

The gene calls are TRBV7-9 and TRBJ2-3, with D possibly matching TRBD2 (5 bases). The CDR3 is 13 amino acids. CDR1 is SEHNR, CDR2 FQNEAQ, per germline (reference sequence). V gave up 9 bases and J gave up 8 bases, with 18 bases separating them. The CDR3 DNA is TGTGCCAGGGAAGGGAGAGAAGTAGGTACGCAGTATTTT. Residues: CAREGREVGTQYF.

The count of this clone is one. The CDR3 DNA reads TGTGCCAGCACCTCCCGGGACAGGGCCACCTACGAGCAGTACTTC. This codes for CASTSRDRATYEQYF. The chain employs TRBV6-5 and TRBJ2-7; 9 bases are shared with TRBD1. Germline CDR1 is MNHEY and CDR2 is SVGAGI. V gave up 7 bases and J gave up 2 bases; unmatched junction bases: 9. The CDR3 is made up of 15 amino acids.

The CDR3 loop is CASSRDRAQETQYF. CDR3 sequence (DNA): TGTGCCAGCAGTCGGGACAGGGCCCAGGAGACCCAGTACTTC. This sequence joins TRBV9 and TRBJ2-5; 9 bases agree with TRBD1. This CDR3 is built from 14 residues. From germline, CDR1 is SGDLS and CDR2 YYNGEE. V shed 5 bases, J shed 5 bases, and the junction held 7 bases outside the gene matches.

The gene calls are TRBV6-6 and TRBJ1-1; D ambiguous. Trimming left V 7 bases short and J 1 base short, with 10 bases between. Germline V gene sequence: CDR1 MNHNY, CDR2 SVGAGI (reference sequence). This CDR3 has 13 residues. CDR3: CASNRDPNTEAFF. DNA for the CDR3: TGTGCCAGCAATAGAGACCCGAACACTGAAGCTTTCTTT.

The rearrangement joins TRBV5-1 to TRBJ1-2, with 9 bases that match TRBD1. J was trimmed by 6 bases and V by 4 bases; bases with no gene match: 7. Germline CDR1 reads SGHRS; CDR2 reads YFSETQ. This CDR3 has 14 amino acids. CDR3 sequence reads: CASSRGQGTDGYTF. CDR3 nucleotide sequence: TGCGCCAGCAGCAGGGGACAGGGAACGGATGGCTACACCTTC.

The rearrangement uses TRBV28 and TRBJ1-1, with D possibly being TRBD1 (5 bases). The CDR3 has 11 residues. Trimming took off 6 bases at V and 7 bases at J, with 9 bases between the two ends. Germline-derived CDR1 and CDR2 are MDHEN and SYDVKM. In DNA, the CDR3 is TGTGCCAGCAGGCAGGGTAATGAAGCTTTCTTT. Translation: CASRQGNEAFF.

V is TRBV2 and J is TRBJ2-3; D could derive from TRBD1 or TRBD2 (5 bases each). Trimming cost V 4 bases and J 6 bases, with 14 bases left between them. Germline V gene data show CDR1 as SNHLY and CDR2 as FYNNEI. There are 14 residues in the CDR3. The CDR3 DNA sequence: TGTGCCAGCAGTGTGACGGGACGTGGGGATACGCAGTATTTT. This sequence encodes CASSVTGRGDTQYF.

The chain carries TRBV7-2 and TRBJ2-1; D is perhaps TRBD1 (6 bases). The V end was cut by 1 base, the J end by 3 bases, with 10 bases between. CDR1 and CDR2 (germline): SGHTA, FQGNSA. The CDR3 has 15 amino acids. CDR3 nucleotides: TGTGCCAGCAGCTTAGATGCCAGGGGCTACAATGAGCAGTTCTTC. Residues: CASSLDARGYNEQFF.

The chain couples TRBV7-9 to TRBJ2-6; 7 nucleotides match TRBD2. The junction had 9 bases not matched to a gene; V was cut back by 0 bases and J by 1 base. There are 19 residues in the CDR3. Germline V gene lookup returns CDR1 SEHNR and CDR2 FQNEAQ (reference sequence). The CDR3 nucleotides are TGTGCCAGCAGCTTAGCCCCTGGGGGGGTTCGGTCTGGGGCCAACGTCCTGACTTTC. This gives the protein CASSLAPGGVRSGANVLTF.

This clone was observed a handful of times. The J gene is TRBJ1-2, the V gene TRBV11-2; a possible D gene is TRBD1 (6 bases). The CDR3 has 14 residues. Looked up from germline, CDR1 is SGHAT and CDR2 is FQNNGV. The ends were cut back, 5 bases at V and 7 bases at J, with 17 bases in the middle. CDR3 DNA: TGTGCCAGCAGCATCGTTGCAGGGGAGGTTGGCTACACCTTC. Amino acids: CASSIVAGEVGYTF.

The chain employs TRBV28 and TRBJ2-4; D may be TRBD2 (5 bases). Germline CDR1 MDHEN, CDR2 SYDVKM. CDR3 length: 13 residues. Trimming removed 7 bases at V and 7 bases at J, with 14 bases between. The chain's CDR3 is CASNEEGQNIQYF. CDR3 nucleotides: TGTGCCAGCAACGAAGAGGGTCAGAACATTCAGTACTTC.

The rearrangement joins TRBV5-4 to TRBJ1-4; D call uncertain. The germline V and J ends were trimmed by 4 bases and 4 bases, with 11 bases remaining between them. This CDR3 contains 14 residues. Germline CDR1 reads SGHNT; CDR2 reads YYREEE (reference sequence). In DNA form, the CDR3 reads TGTGCCAGCAGCCCCTCGGCCTATAATGAAAAACTGTTTTTT. It specifies CASSPSAYNEKLFF.

The chain couples TRBV9 to TRBJ2-3, with D perhaps matching TRBD2 (6 bases). This CDR3 comprises 16 residues. Germline CDR1 is SGDLS and CDR2 is YYNGEE. The germline V and J ends were trimmed by 4 bases and 0 bases, with 15 bases remaining between them. CDR3 in DNA: TGTGCCAGCAGCCCGCGACTAGACCCTAGCACAGATACGCAGTATTTT. As protein: CASSPRLDPSTDTQYF.

The chain has TRBV28 and TRBJ1-2; TRBD1 agrees at 10 bases. The germline CDR1 and CDR2 sequences are MDHEN and SYDVKM. The V and J ends lost 6 bases and 5 bases, in that order; junction bases with no gene match: 9. CDR3 length: 15 amino acids. CDR3 loop: CASSDRGPLLYGYTF. The CDR3 DNA reads as TGTGCCAGCAGCGACAGGGGGCCTCTCTTGTATGGCTACACCTTC.

This chain links TRBV6-1 with TRBJ1-4, with D unclear. Germline-derived CDR1 and CDR2 are MNHNS and SASEGT. Trimming stripped 4 bases from V and 5 bases from J, with 17 bases between. The CDR3 runs to 16 residues. CDR3 loop: CASSARTTYNNEKLFF. The CDR3 bases are TGTGCCAGCAGTGCGCGAACCACTTACAACAATGAAAAACTGTTTTTT.

This sequence joins TRBV30 and TRBJ1-3, with a weak D call TRBD1 (5 bases). V was shortened by 5 bases and J by 3 bases, with 11 bases between the two germline ends. Germline CDR1 and CDR2: GTSNPN and SVGIG (reference sequence). The CDR3 loop spans 13 amino acids. The CDR3 reads CAWAAGIGNTIYF. CDR3 in DNA: TGTGCCTGGGCGGCAGGGATTGGAAACACCATATATTTT.

The chain links TRBV27 to TRBJ2-1; D call uncertain. V lost 0 bases and J 8 bases, leaving 8 bases between the germline ends. In germline, CDR1 is MNHEY, CDR2 SMNVEV (reference sequence). The CDR3 loop spans 13 amino acids. The CDR3 sequence is CASSLSLFDEQFF. The CDR3 nucleotides read TGTGCCAGCAGTTTATCGCTTTTCGATGAGCAGTTCTTC.

The J gene is TRBJ2-2, the V gene TRBV5-1; no clear D gene. This CDR3 region has 16 residues. V was trimmed by 0 bases and J by 0 bases, leaving 9 bases between them. Germline V CDR1 and CDR2: SGHRS, YFSETQ. CDR3 loop: CASSLGVLANTGELFF. The DNA of the CDR3 is TGCGCCAGCAGCTTGGGTGTATTGGCGAACACCGGGGAGCTGTTTTTT.